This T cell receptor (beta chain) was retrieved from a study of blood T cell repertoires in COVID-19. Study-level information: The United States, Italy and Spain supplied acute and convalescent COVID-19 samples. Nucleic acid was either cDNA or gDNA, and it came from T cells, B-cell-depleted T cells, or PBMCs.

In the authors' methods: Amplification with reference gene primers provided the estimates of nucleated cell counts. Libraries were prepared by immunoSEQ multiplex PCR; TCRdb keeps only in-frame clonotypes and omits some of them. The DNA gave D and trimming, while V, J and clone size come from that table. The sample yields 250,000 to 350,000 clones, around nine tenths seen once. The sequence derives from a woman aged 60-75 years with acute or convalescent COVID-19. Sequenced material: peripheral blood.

The CDR3 DNA reads TGTGCCACCAGCAGAGATCATTACAGGTTCCTTGACAATCAGCCCCAGCATTTT. Residues: CATSRDHYRFLDNQPQHF. The rearrangement joins TRBV15 to TRBJ1-5, with a weak D call TRBD1 (5 bases). This CDR3 region has 18 residues. CDR1 and CDR2 (germline): LNHNV, YYDKDF (reference sequence). Trimming removed 0 bases from V and 3 bases from J, with 18 bases in between.